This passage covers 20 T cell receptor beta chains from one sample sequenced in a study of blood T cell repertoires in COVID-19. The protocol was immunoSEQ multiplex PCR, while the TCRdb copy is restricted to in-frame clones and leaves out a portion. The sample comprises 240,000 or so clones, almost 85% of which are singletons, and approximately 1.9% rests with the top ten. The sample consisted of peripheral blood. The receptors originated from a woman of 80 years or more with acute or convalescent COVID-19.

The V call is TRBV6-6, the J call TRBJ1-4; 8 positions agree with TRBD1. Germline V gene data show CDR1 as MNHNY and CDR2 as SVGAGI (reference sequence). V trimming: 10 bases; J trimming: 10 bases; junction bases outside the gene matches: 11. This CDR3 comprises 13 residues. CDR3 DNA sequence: TGTGCCACCGCGGACAGGGCCGGGCTAAAACTGTTTTTT. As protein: CATADRAGLKLFF.

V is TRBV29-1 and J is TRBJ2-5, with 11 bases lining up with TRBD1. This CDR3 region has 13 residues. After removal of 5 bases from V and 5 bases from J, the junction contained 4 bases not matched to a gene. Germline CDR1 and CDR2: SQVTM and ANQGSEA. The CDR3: CSVRTGGPETQYF. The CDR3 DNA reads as TGCAGCGTTAGGACAGGGGGCCCTGAGACCCAGTACTTC.

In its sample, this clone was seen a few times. The CDR3 loop is CASSPGLAGTLKQYF. CDR3 DNA: TGTGCCAGCAGCCCTGGACTAGCGGGGACCCTAAAACAGTATTTT. The chain couples TRBV14 to TRBJ2-3; 12 nucleotides line up with TRBD2. CDR1 and CDR2 (germline): SGHDN, FVKESK. The V segment lost 4 bases and the J segment 12 bases; nucleotides outside the gene matches: 11. This CDR3 region has 15 residues. Variable domain in full (rest from reference TRBV14 and TRBJ2-3): EAGVTQFPSHSVIEKGQTVTLRCDPISGHDNLYWYRRVMGKEIKFLLHFVKESKQDESGMPNNRFLAERTGGTYSTLKVQPAELEDSGVYFCASSPGLAGTLKQYFGPGTRLTVL.

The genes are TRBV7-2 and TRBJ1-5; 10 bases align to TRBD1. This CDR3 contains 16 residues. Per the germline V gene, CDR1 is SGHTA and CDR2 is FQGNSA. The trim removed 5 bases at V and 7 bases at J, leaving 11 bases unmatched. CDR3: CASSPGTGEVYQPQHF. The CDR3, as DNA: TGTGCCAGCAGCCCGGGGACAGGGGAAGTATACCAGCCCCAGCATTTT.

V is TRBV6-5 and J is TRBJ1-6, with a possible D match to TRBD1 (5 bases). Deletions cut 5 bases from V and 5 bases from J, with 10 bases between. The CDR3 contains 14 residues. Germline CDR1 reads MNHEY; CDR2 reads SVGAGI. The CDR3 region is CASSPRGDNSPLHF. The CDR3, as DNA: TGTGCCAGCAGTCCCCGGGGGGATAATTCACCCCTCCACTTT.

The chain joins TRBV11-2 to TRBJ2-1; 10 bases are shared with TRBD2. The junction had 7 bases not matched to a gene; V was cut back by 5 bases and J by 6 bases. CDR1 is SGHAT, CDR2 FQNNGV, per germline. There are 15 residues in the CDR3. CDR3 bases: TGTGCCAGCAGCCCTCGACTAGCGGGCACCAATGAGCAGTTCTTC. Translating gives CASSPRLAGTNEQFF.

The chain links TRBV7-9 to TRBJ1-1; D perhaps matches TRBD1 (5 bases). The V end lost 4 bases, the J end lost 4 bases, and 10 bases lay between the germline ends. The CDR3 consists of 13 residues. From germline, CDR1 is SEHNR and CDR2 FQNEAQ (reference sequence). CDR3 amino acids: CASSSRTLTEAFF. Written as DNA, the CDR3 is TGTGCCAGCAGCTCCCGGACACTCACTGAAGCTTTCTTT.

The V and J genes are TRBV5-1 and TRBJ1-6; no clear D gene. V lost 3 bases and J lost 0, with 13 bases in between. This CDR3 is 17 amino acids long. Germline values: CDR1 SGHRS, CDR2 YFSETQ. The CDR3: CASSSDPLSSYNSPLHF. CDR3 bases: TGCGCCAGCAGCTCTGATCCCCTGAGCTCCTATAATTCACCCCTCCACTTT.

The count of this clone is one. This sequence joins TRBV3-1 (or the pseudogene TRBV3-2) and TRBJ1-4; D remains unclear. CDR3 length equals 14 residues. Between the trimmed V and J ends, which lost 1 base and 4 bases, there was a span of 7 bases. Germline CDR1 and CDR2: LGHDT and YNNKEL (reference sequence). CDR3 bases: TGTGCCAGCAGCCAAGCGGTTAGTAATGAAAAACTGTTTTTT. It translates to CASSQAVSNEKLFF.

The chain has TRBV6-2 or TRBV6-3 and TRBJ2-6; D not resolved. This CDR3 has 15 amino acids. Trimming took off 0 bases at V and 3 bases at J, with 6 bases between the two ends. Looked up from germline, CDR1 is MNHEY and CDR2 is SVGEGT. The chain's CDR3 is CASSYSPSGANVLTF. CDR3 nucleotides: TGTGCCAGCAGTTACTCCCCTAGTGGGGCCAACGTCCTGACTTTC.

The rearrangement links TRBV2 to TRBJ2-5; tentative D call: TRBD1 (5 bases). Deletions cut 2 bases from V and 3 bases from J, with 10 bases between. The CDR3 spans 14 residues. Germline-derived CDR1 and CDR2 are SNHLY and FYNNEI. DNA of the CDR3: TGTGCCAGCAGTGAACGGCAGGGTAAAGAGACCCAGTACTTC. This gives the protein CASSERQGKETQYF.

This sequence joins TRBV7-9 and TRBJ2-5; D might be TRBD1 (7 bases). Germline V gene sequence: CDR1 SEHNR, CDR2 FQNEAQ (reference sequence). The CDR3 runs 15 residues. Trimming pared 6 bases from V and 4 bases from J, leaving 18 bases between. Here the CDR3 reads CASRNERGRGETQYF. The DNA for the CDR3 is TGTGCCAGCAGAAACGAGAGGGGGCGGGGAGAGACCCAGTACTTC.

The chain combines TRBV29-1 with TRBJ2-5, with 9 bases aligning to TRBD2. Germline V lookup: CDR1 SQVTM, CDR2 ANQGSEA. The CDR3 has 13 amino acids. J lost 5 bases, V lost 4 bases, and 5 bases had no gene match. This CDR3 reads CSVVAGGGETQYF. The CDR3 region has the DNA TGCAGCGTTGTGGCGGGGGGGGGCGAGACCCAGTACTTC.

The CDR3 DNA follows: TGTGCCAGCGGAGGGGGCCCTAATGAAAAACTGTTTTTT. Protein product: CASGGGPNEKLFF. The chain has TRBV3-1 (or the pseudogene TRBV3-2) and TRBJ1-4, with 7 nucleotides matching TRBD1. The CDR3 consists of 13 residues. CDR1 LGHDT and CDR2 YNNKEL come from the germline V gene (reference sequence). V lost 8 bases to trimming and J lost 3 bases; unmatched junction nucleotides: 3.

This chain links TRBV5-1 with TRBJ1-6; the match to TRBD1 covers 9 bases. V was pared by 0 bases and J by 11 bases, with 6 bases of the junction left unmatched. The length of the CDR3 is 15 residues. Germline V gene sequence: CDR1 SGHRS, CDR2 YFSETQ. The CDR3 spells CASSLETGGIPPLHF. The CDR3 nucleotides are TGCGCCAGCAGCTTGGAGACAGGGGGAATTCCACCCCTCCACTTT.

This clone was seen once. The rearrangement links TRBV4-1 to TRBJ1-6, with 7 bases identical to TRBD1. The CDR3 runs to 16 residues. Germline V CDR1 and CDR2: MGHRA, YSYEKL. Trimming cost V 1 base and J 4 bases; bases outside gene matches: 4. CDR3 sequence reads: CASSQGSGQYNSPLHF. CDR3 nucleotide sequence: TGCGCCAGCAGCCAAGGCTCGGGACAGTATAATTCACCCCTCCACTTT.

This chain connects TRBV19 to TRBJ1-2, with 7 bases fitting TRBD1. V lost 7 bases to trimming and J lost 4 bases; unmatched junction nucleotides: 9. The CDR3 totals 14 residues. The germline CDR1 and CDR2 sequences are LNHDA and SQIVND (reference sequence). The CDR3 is CASKEGASVYGYTF. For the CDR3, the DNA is TGTGCCAGTAAAGAGGGGGCGTCCGTCTATGGCTACACCTTC.

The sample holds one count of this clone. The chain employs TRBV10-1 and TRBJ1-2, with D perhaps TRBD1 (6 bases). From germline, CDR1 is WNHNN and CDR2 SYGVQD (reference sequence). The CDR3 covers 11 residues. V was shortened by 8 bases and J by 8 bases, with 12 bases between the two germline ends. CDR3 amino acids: CASPRQDGYTF. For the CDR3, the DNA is TGCGCCAGCCCCCGACAGGACGGCTACACCTTC.

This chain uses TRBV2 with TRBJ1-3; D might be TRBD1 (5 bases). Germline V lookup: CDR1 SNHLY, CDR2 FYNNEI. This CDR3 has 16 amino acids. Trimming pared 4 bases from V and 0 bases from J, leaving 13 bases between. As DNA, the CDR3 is TGTGCCAGCAGTGCTGCAGGGCAGAGCTCTGGAAACACCATATATTTT. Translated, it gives CASSAAGQSSGNTIYF.

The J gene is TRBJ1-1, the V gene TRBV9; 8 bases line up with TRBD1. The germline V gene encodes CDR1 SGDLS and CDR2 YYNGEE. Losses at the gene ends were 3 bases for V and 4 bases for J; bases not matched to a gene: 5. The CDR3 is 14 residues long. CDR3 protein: CASSAQGQATEAFF. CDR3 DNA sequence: TGTGCCAGCAGCGCCCAGGGACAGGCCACTGAAGCTTTCTTT.